These 24 T cell receptor beta chains share one sample of origin, sequenced in a study of cytomegalovirus exposure and HLA in healthy donors (dated by TCRdb to about 2017). Library preparation employed the immunoSEQ multiplex PCR assay. The multiplex PCR relied on a mix of 60 forward primers for TCR Vbeta segments and 13 reverse primers for TCR Jbeta segments. TCRdb's version of the immuneACCESS table is confined to in-frame rearrangements and falls short of the full clone set. An unresolved V gene accounts for under half of the shortfall where checked; the remainder is of unknown origin. The sample has about 100,000 clones on record, roughly 82% of them singletons. The top ten clonotypes cover 1.2% of the sample. Sequenced material: PBMCs. The receptors here all came from a woman aged 18-35 years in good health and CMV-seronegative.

This clone was counted between two and nine times. V usage is TRBV6-1 and J usage is TRBJ2-2; a possible D gene is TRBD1 (5 bases). The CDR3 is 14 residues long. Germline lookup yields CDR1 MNHNS and CDR2 SASEGT. The V end lost 6 bases, the J end lost 1 base, and 9 bases lay between the germline ends. CDR3 residues: CASRTVWNTGELFF. The CDR3 DNA follows: TGTGCCAGCAGGACAGTATGGAACACCGGGGAGCTGTTTTTT.

V and J are TRBV6-4 and TRBJ2-3, with 7 positions matching TRBD2. Germline values: CDR1 MRHNA, CDR2 SNTAGT. The CDR3 totals 16 residues. V was pared by 3 bases and J by 0 bases, with 6 bases of the junction left unmatched. Here the CDR3 reads CASSDSAGESTDTQYF. The DNA for the CDR3 is TGTGCCAGCAGTGATTCGGCGGGAGAGAGCACAGATACGCAGTATTTT.

The genes are TRBV10-1 and TRBJ2-7, with 12 bases identical to TRBD1. Germline assignment: CDR1 WNHNN and CDR2 SYGVQD (reference sequence). The CDR3 loop spans 18 amino acids. Trimming took 5 bases from V and 2 from J; bases not matched to a gene: 13. CDR3 region: CASSPTPGQGATTYEQYF. In nucleotides, the CDR3 is TGCGCCAGCAGTCCAACCCCGGGACAGGGGGCAACGACCTACGAGCAGTACTTC.

This clone was picked up a small number of times. The chain is built from TRBV4-1 and TRBJ2-4; tentative D call: TRBD2 (6 bases). CDR3 length equals 13 residues. Per the germline V gene, CDR1 is MGHRA and CDR2 is YSYEKL. V was clipped by 4 bases and J by 7 bases, with 11 bases between them. The CDR3 reads CASSLGLGNIQYF. For the CDR3, the DNA is TGCGCCAGCAGCCTGGGACTCGGCAACATTCAGTACTTC.

The chain employs TRBV30 and TRBJ2-1, with 10 bases fitting TRBD1. Looked up from germline, CDR1 is GTSNPN and CDR2 is SVGIG (reference sequence). V was pared by 6 bases and J by 6 bases, with 8 bases of the junction left unmatched. The CDR3 covers 14 residues. CDR3 sequence: CACLRQGASNEQFF. CDR3 DNA sequence: TGTGCCTGCCTCAGACAGGGGGCGAGCAATGAGCAGTTCTTC. Looking up the rest from reference TRBV30 and TRBJ2-1 gives the full variable domain: SQTIHQWPATLVQPVGSPLSLECTVEGTSNPNLYWYRQAAGRGLQLLFYSVGIGQISSEVPQNLSASRPQDRQFILSSKKLLLSDSGFYLCACLRQGASNEQFFGPGTRLTVL.

The chain employs TRBV14 and TRBJ2-7, with 8 bases fitting TRBD1. CDR1 SGHDN and CDR2 FVKESK come from the germline V gene. J was trimmed by 5 bases and V by 7 bases; bases with no gene match: 16. This CDR3 has 16 amino acids. CDR3 bases: TGTGCCAGCAACAAAGAGGGGACAGGCCCTTTGCACGAGCAGTACTTC. This encodes CASNKEGTGPLHEQYF.

This sequence joins TRBV5-1 and TRBJ1-5; no clear D gene. Looked up from germline, CDR1 is SGHRS and CDR2 is YFSETQ. V dropped 1 base and J dropped 3 bases, with 11 bases sitting between them. The CDR3 length is 15 residues. The CDR3 loop is CASSLFAGTNQPQHF. For the CDR3, the DNA is TGCGCCAGCAGCTTGTTCGCAGGAACCAATCAGCCCCAGCATTTT.

The chain couples TRBV15 to TRBJ2-7; 9 bases fit TRBD1. Germline lookup yields CDR1 LNHNV and CDR2 YYDKDF (reference sequence). Trimming removed 3 bases from V and 3 bases from J; junction bases left unmatched: 3. The CDR3 extends over 14 amino acids. The CDR3 is CATSSPTGGYEQYF. The DNA of the CDR3 is TGTGCCACCAGCAGCCCGACAGGGGGCTACGAGCAGTACTTC.

This clone was observed a few times. The chain couples TRBV10-2 to TRBJ2-6, with 9 bases identical to TRBD1. Germline V gene sequence: CDR1 WSHSY, CDR2 SAAADI. This CDR3 is built from 16 residues. V lost 6 bases, J lost 1 base, and 4 bases stayed unmatched. The CDR3 protein is CASSGTGPSGANVLTF. CDR3 DNA: TGCGCCAGCAGCGGGACAGGGCCTTCTGGGGCCAACGTCCTGACTTTC.

This rearrangement joins TRBV30 to TRBJ2-1, with TRBD2 identical over 15 bases. After removal of 4 bases from V and 5 bases from J, the junction contained 6 bases not matched to a gene. This CDR3 region has 16 residues. The V gene's germline CDR1 is GTSNPN and CDR2 SVGIG (reference sequence). Written as DNA, the CDR3 is TGTGCCTGGACCCCCGGACTAGCGGGGGGGCACAATGAGCAGTTCTTC. Its protein product is CAWTPGLAGGHNEQFF.

The rearrangement uses TRBV7-3 and TRBJ2-1; D unclear. Trimming removed 3 bases at V and 8 bases at J, with 29 bases between. The germline gives CDR1 SGHTA, CDR2 FQGTGA. CDR3 length: 19 residues. In DNA form, the CDR3 reads TGTGCCAGCAGCTTTAAAAGGTGGGCTACCCCCGCAGGTAACCATGAGCAGTTCTTC. Residues: CASSFKRWATPAGNHEQFF.

This clone has a single count. The chain employs TRBV6-4 and TRBJ2-6; no firm D call. Germline V gene lookup returns CDR1 MRHNA and CDR2 SNTAGT. Trimming left V 2 bases short and J 0 bases short, with 5 bases between. This CDR3 spans 15 amino acids. DNA for the CDR3: TGTGCCAGCAGTGACGAGAGCTCTGGGGCCAACGTCCTGACTTTC. Translated: CASSDESSGANVLTF.

J is TRBJ1-6 and V is TRBV19; D is undetermined. V was clipped by 7 bases and J by 0 bases, with 16 bases between them. The CDR3 totals 17 residues. The V gene's germline CDR1 is LNHDA and CDR2 SQIVND (reference sequence). CDR3 protein: CASTAPGGSSYNSPLHF. The DNA for the CDR3 is TGTGCCAGTACAGCCCCCGGAGGAAGCTCCTATAATTCACCCCTCCACTTT.

CDR3 in amino acids: CASSPPGDRAGGELFF. In DNA, the CDR3 is TGTGCCAGCAGTCCTCCGGGGGACAGGGCGGGCGGGGAGCTGTTTTTT. The genes are TRBV5-6 and TRBJ2-2; 9 bases line up with TRBD1. J gave up 7 bases and V 5 bases, and 12 bases lay outside the gene matches. CDR1 is SGHDT, CDR2 YYEEEE, per germline. This CDR3 is built from 16 residues.

This sequence joins TRBV7-9 and TRBJ1-2; 8 bases line up with TRBD1. This CDR3 is 14 amino acids long. The J segment lost 3 bases and the V segment lost 1 base, leaving 1 base of the junction unmatched. CDR1 and CDR2 (germline): SEHNR, FQNEAQ (reference sequence). CDR3 DNA sequence: TGTGCCAGCAGCTTAGAGGACAGGGACTATGGCTACACCTTC. Translated, it gives CASSLEDRDYGYTF. Together with reference TRBV7-9 and TRBJ1-2, the CDR3 gives the full variable domain: DTGVSQNPRHKITKRGQNVTFRCDPISEHNRLYWYRQTLGQGPEFLTYFQNEAQLEKSRLLSDRFSAERPKGSFSTLEIQRTEQGDSAMYLCASSLEDRDYGYTFGSGTRLTVV.

The chain is built from TRBV7-2 and TRBJ1-5; TRBD1 is a possible D gene (5 bases). The V gene lost 5 bases and the J gene lost 0 bases, with 14 bases spanning the gap. Germline CDR1 and CDR2: SGHTA and FQGNSA. The CDR3 contains 16 residues. CDR3 sequence (DNA): TGTGCCAGCAGCCCAACAGGTTATCGTAGCAATCAGCCCCAGCATTTT. Its protein product is CASSPTGYRSNQPQHF.

In DNA form, the CDR3 reads TGTGCCAGTAGCCGCGGTTCCTACGAGCAGTACTTC. Translated: CASSRGSYEQYF. The V and J genes are TRBV19 and TRBJ2-7; D gene ambiguous. CDR3 length: 12 amino acids. V was shortened by 6 bases and J by 1 base, with 7 bases between the two germline ends. Germline V gene lookup returns CDR1 LNHDA and CDR2 SQIVND (reference sequence).

The genes are TRBV28 and TRBJ2-3, with no clear D. This CDR3 is built from 12 residues. Germline V gene sequence: CDR1 MDHEN, CDR2 SYDVKM. V lost 4 bases to trimming and J lost 3 bases, with 5 bases between them. The CDR3 loop is CASSSPTDTQYF. CDR3 in DNA: TGTGCCAGCAGTTCCCCAACAGATACGCAGTATTTT.

V usage is TRBV5-4 and J usage is TRBJ2-3, with 14 nucleotides matching TRBD2. J lost 0 bases, V lost 4 bases, and 10 bases had no gene match. CDR3 length: 19 amino acids. Germline CDR1 reads SGHNT; CDR2 reads YYREEE (reference sequence). In nucleotides, the CDR3 is TGTGCCAGCAGCCCCGGAGGGACTAGCGGGAGATTTAGCACAGATACGCAGTATTTT. Its translation: CASSPGGTSGRFSTDTQYF.

The chain combines TRBV30 with TRBJ1-1; TRBD1 is a possible D gene (6 bases). Trimming took 3 bases from V and 5 from J, leaving 13 bases between them. The germline CDR1 and CDR2 sequences are GTSNPN and SVGIG (reference sequence). The CDR3 is made up of 13 amino acids. The CDR3 DNA reads as TGTGCCTGGAGAAAACAGGGCTGGACTGAAGCTTTCTTT. Its translation: CAWRKQGWTEAFF. The whole variable domain, remainder taken from reference TRBV30 and TRBJ1-1, is SQTIHQWPATLVQPVGSPLSLECTVEGTSNPNLYWYRQAAGRGLQLLFYSVGIGQISSEVPQNLSASRPQDRQFILSSKKLLLSDSGFYLCAWRKQGWTEAFFGQGTRLTVV.

The chain carries TRBV4-3 and TRBJ2-7; TRBD2 is a possible D gene (6 bases). Looked up from germline, CDR1 is LGHNA and CDR2 is YSLEER. Trimming shortened V by 1 base and J by 7 bases, and 14 bases separated the two germline ends. This CDR3 spans 14 amino acids. The CDR3 nucleotides read TGCGCCAGCAGCCAAGTTTTACATGCGGGGGAGCAGTACTTC. Translation: CASSQVLHAGEQYF.

The rearrangement uses TRBV14 and TRBJ2-5; D might be TRBD2 (7 bases). The V and J ends lost 4 bases and 5 bases respectively, with 20 bases between them. Germline CDR1 reads SGHDN; CDR2 reads FVKESK. The CDR3 extends over 16 amino acids. The CDR3 coding sequence is TGTGCCAGCAGCCTACTCGTGTCGGGGGGCGGGGAGACCCAGTACTTC. Translation gives CASSLLVSGGGETQYF.

The rearrangement joins TRBV2 to TRBJ2-7, with a weak D call TRBD2 (5 bases). The CDR3 consists of 15 residues. V was cut by 6 bases and J by 1 base, with 16 bases left in between. Per the germline V gene, CDR1 is SNHLY and CDR2 is FYNNEI. CDR3 bases: TGTGCCAGCAGCCCCCGCTCGGGGTTTTCCTACGAGCAGTACTTC. Translation: CASSPRSGFSYEQYF. Variable domain in full (rest from reference TRBV2 and TRBJ2-7): EPEVTQTPSHQVTQMGQEVILRCVPISNHLYFYWYRQILGQKVEFLVSFYNNEISEKSEIFDDQFSVERPDGSNFTLKIRSTKLEDSAMYFCASSPRSGFSYEQYFGPGTRLTVT.

This rearrangement joins TRBV19 to TRBJ2-1; TRBD2 agrees at 8 bases. Trimming took 5 bases from V and 0 from J; bases not matched to a gene: 6. The germline gives CDR1 LNHDA, CDR2 SQIVND (reference sequence). The CDR3 is 16 residues long. CDR3 coding DNA: TGTGCCAGTAGTCTCTTCGGGGGGGGCTCCTACAATGAGCAGTTCTTC. Amino acid sequence: CASSLFGGGSYNEQFF.